This T cell receptor (beta chain) is from a study of CD8 T cells in ankylosing spondylitis. The CDR3 has 17 residues. Germline lookup yields CDR1 SGHAT and CDR2 FQNNGV. V gave up 3 bases and J gave up 3 bases; unmatched junction bases: 9. Whole-study results and caveats: Seven or eight highly homologous variants formed a TCR beta motif that appeared characteristic of ankylosing spondylitis blood.

TCRdb recomputed calls from the 5' RACE reads with MiXCR, one row per CDR3 protein. Among 50,000 to 70,000 distinct CDR3 sequences listed, around 6.4% were seen once. A few counts support this clonotype. Its specificity is not known. The chain has TRBV11-2 and TRBJ2-7; TRBD2 agrees at 12 bases. This receptor was taken from a male donor with ankylosing spondylitis. Material for sequencing was synovial fluid, either unsorted or a sorted T cell fraction (not recorded which). CDR3 nucleotide sequence: TGTGCCAGCAGCTTCGGTCTAGCGGGAGGGTATAGCTACGAGCAGTACTTC. Protein: CASSFGLAGGYSYEQYF.